The rows below give T cell receptor beta chains drawn from one sample of a study. TCRdb processed the RT-PCR reads anew with MiXCR; each CDR3 protein has one entry. The data hold about 680,000 distinct CDR3 sequences, with approximately 14% observed a single time. The sample consisted of memory CD4+ T cells from blood. The receptors were gathered from a female donor in good health, serving as a healthy control. The CDR3 runs from the conserved cysteine through the conserved F or W. A D gene is named only where the DNA matches it firmly. A clone size is listed for some rows: how often the clone was seen (once, few, many), or a class if it is expanded.

abundance	v_gene	d_gene	j_gene	CDR3nt	CDR3aa
.	TRBV28	.	TRBJ2-7	TGTGTCAGCAGTTTTATGTACGAGCAGTACTTC	CVSSFMYEQYF
.	TRBV7-3	.	TRBJ2-1	TGTGCCAGCAGCTCCGAGCCCAGGCCCCCGTACAATGAGCAGTTCTTC	CASSSEPRPPYNEQFF
.	TRBV6-2/TRBV6-3	TRBD2	TRBJ2-1	TGTGCCAGCAGTCAAGGACTAGCGTGGGGCAATGAGCAGTTCTTC	CASSQGLAWGNEQFF
.	TRBV27	.	TRBJ1-3	TGTGCCAGCAGTTTAATTTTTGGAAACACCATATATTTT	CASSLIFGNTIYF
few	TRBV24-1	TRBD2	TRBJ2-7	TGTGCCACCAGTGGGGCGGGAGACCCCTACGAGCAGTACTTC	CATSGAGDPYEQYF
few	TRBV5-5	TRBD2	TRBJ2-7	TGTGCCAGCAGCCAACAACCCGGGGGGTCCTACGAGCAGTACTTC	CASSQQPGGSYEQYF
.	TRBV5-4	TRBD2	TRBJ2-5	TGTGCCAGCAGCTTGGCCGGGGGGGAGCGTGAGGAGACCCAGTACTTC	CASSLAGGEREETQYF
.	TRBV7-6	.	TRBJ2-1	TGTGCCAGCAGCTTAAAGTCCCCCGGGGGATGGTACAATGAGCAGTTCTTC	CASSLKSPGGWYNEQFF
.	TRBV7-9	.	TRBJ2-1	TGTGCCAGCAGCTTAGGGGCAACGGACAATGAGCAGTTCTTC	CASSLGATDNEQFF
many	TRBV5-6	.	TRBJ2-1	TGTGCCAGCAGCTTAGGGGCGCTCAATGAGCAGTTCTTC	CASSLGALNEQFF
few	TRBV11-2	TRBD2	TRBJ2-1	TGTGCCAGCAGACCCAGCGGGGGCAATGAGCAGTTCTTC	CASRPSGGNEQFF
few	TRBV7-2	.	TRBJ2-3	TGTGCCAGCAGCTTGGGGGGACCCGGGAATACGCAGTATTTT	CASSLGGPGNTQYF
once	TRBV6-1	.	TRBJ1-2	TGTGCCAGCAGTGACCCCCGCGGGGGCGACTATGGCTACACCTTC	CASSDPRGGDYGYTF
.	TRBV28	.	TRBJ2-3	TGTGCCAGCAGTTTATCGTTCAGGACAAATAGGGGAGAGACCCAGTATTTT	CASSLSFRTNRGETQYF
few	TRBV20-1	.	TRBJ1-5	TGCAGTGCTAGAGTAGGGGGGGCGCAGCCCCAGCATTTT	CSARVGGAQPQHF
few	TRBV5-1	TRBD2	TRBJ2-7	TGCGCCAGCAGCCCGAGCGGGGGACGTTACGAGCAGTACTTC	CASSPSGGRYEQYF
few	TRBV7-9	.	TRBJ1-1	TGTGCCAGCAAACCCACAGAGATGAACACTGAAGCTTTCTTT	CASKPTEMNTEAFF
many	TRBV5-1	TRBD2	TRBJ2-1	TGCGCCAGCAGCTTTCTAGCGGGAGAAATCAATGAGCAGTTCTTC	CASSFLAGEINEQFF
.	TRBV4-1	.	TRBJ1-2	TGCGCCAGCAGCCAAGTCCCAGGGGTGGAGGGCTACACCTTC	CASSQVPGVEGYTF
few	TRBV7-8	TRBD1	TRBJ1-5	TGTGCCAGCAGCTTAGGGTACGCGACAGGGAGCAATCAGCCCCAGCATTTT	CASSLGYATGSNQPQHF
.	TRBV4-3	.	TRBJ2-7	TGCACCAGCAGCCAAGCCCGGGACCCAGGCTACGAGCAGTACTTC	CTSSQARDPGYEQYF
many	TRBV7-6	TRBD2	TRBJ2-7	TGTGCCAGCAGCCGAGGACTAGCTGGTATCCACGAGCAGTACTTC	CASSRGLAGIHEQYF
many	TRBV6-5	.	TRBJ1-2	TGTGCCAGCAGCGCTAGACCGCCGGGACACCAAGACTCCTATGGCTACACCTTC	CASSARPPGHQDSYGYTF
many	TRBV7-2	.	TRBJ1-1	TGTGCCAGCTCGCGAGCCGGCGGCTTGAACACTGAAGCTTTCTTT	CASSRAGGLNTEAFF
many	TRBV20-1	.	TRBJ2-5	TGCAGTGCTAGCCAGTTAGATGGGGAGACCCAGTACTTC	CSASQLDGETQYF
few	TRBV20-1	.	TRBJ1-2	TGCAGTGCCACAGAGGGCGGCTATGGCTACACCTTC	CSATEGGYGYTF
.	TRBV5-6	.	TRBJ2-7	TGTGCCAGCAGCTCTCAGAGAGGTACATACGAGCAGTACTTC	CASSSQRGTYEQYF
.	TRBV15	TRBD1	TRBJ2-7	TGTGCCACCAGCAGCGACTTGACAGGGGCCGGCTACGAGCAGTACTTC	CATSSDLTGAGYEQYF
many	TRBV7-2	.	TRBJ2-1	TGTGCCAGCAGCTTGAATCGGCATGAGCAGTTCTTC	CASSLNRHEQFF
.	TRBV7-2	.	TRBJ1-2	TGTGCCAGCAGCTTATTCGGGACAAACAATGGCTACACCTTC	CASSLFGTNNGYTF
many	TRBV5-1	.	TRBJ1-1	TGCGCCAGCAGCTCAAGGACAGCTATGAACACTGAAGCTTTCTTT	CASSSRTAMNTEAFF
.	TRBV28	.	TRBJ2-2	TGTGCCAGCAGTCCGACTCGGGCCTATGCGAACACCGGGGAGCTGTTTTTT	CASSPTRAYANTGELFF
few	TRBV20-1	.	TRBJ2-3	TGCAGTGCTAGTGAGAACCCTACAACAACCTTACCGCAGTATTTT	CSASENPTTTLPQYF
.	TRBV27	.	TRBJ2-1	TGTGCCAGCAGATTGGGGGCGAGCTCCTACAATGAGCAGTTCTTC	CASRLGASSYNEQFF
.	TRBV6-2/TRBV6-3	TRBD1	TRBJ2-7	TGTGCCAGCATCGACCCGGGACAGGGCCACTACGAGCAGTACTTC	CASIDPGQGHYEQYF
many	TRBV20-1	.	TRBJ2-7	TGCAGTGCTGGCCCCCCCCCCGAGCAGTACTTC	CSAGPPPEQYF
many	TRBV3-1	.	TRBJ2-7	TGTGCCAGCAGCCAAGTGGGCGAGCAGTACTTC	CASSQVGEQYF
many	TRBV7-2	TRBD2	TRBJ2-3	TGTGCCAGCAGCTTACCAGCGGGGGGGGATACGCAGTATTTT	CASSLPAGGDTQYF
.	TRBV12-3/TRBV12-4	TRBD2	TRBJ2-5	TGTGCCAGCAGTTTTAACGCGGGAGAAGAGACCCAGTACTTC	CASSFNAGEETQYF
.	TRBV20-1	TRBD2	TRBJ2-1	TGTCTAGCGGGAGTCAGCTCCTACAATGAGCAGTTCTTC	CLAGVSSYNEQFF
.	TRBV11-2	.	TRBJ1-2	TGTGCCAGCAGCGAGGGACGGGGTGGTGGCTACACCTTC	CASSEGRGGGYTF
.	TRBV6-2/TRBV6-3	.	TRBJ2-3	TGTGCCAGCAGTTACTCGAGAGAGGCCCCCGCAGATACGCAGTATTTT	CASSYSREAPADTQYF
few	TRBV27	TRBD1	TRBJ1-6	TGTGCCAGCAGAAACACAGGGGGCAATTCACCCCTCCACTTT	CASRNTGGNSPLHF
many	TRBV9	TRBD2	TRBJ2-5	TGTGCCAGCAGCTCCGGGACTACGGAGACCCAGTACTTC	CASSSGTTETQYF
many	TRBV29-1	.	TRBJ2-1	TGCAGCGTTGATCACAGGGTTCCCAACAATGAGCAGTTCTTC	CSVDHRVPNNEQFF
.	TRBV6-6	.	TRBJ1-4	TGTGCCAGCAGACTCGACAGTAACAAACTGTTTTTT	CASRLDSNKLFF
many	TRBV12-3/TRBV12-4	.	TRBJ2-7	TGTGCCAGCAGTCAATGGGGGATCTCCTACGAGCAGTACTTC	CASSQWGISYEQYF
few	TRBV24-1	.	TRBJ2-5	TGTGCCACCAGTGATCAGAGTACGACGTACCAAGAGACCCAGTACTTC	CATSDQSTTYQETQYF
many	TRBV12-3/TRBV12-4	.	TRBJ1-2	TGTGCCAGCAGTTTACGCAGGGCGTATGGCTACACCTTC	CASSLRRAYGYTF